These T cell receptor beta chains were read from a single sample in a study of shared clonotypes between healthy human individuals. Generated by immunoSEQ multiplex PCR, the TCRdb table keeps only in-frame clones and is missing some. Here the sample spans 2 million to 3 million clones, approximately 90% being singletons. Sequencing was performed on naive CD4+ T cells sorted from blood. The receptor source for this set is a man younger than 35 in good health. Both conserved end residues are part of each CDR3. The D gene is left open where the match is weak. The size of a clone is reported for some rows only, either as once, few or many, or as a class for expanded clones.

v_gene	d_gene	j_gene	abundance	CDR3aa	CDR3nt
TRBV29-1	TRBD1	TRBJ2-1	NA	CSVLSDRRNEQFF	TGCAGCGTTTTATCGGACAGGAGGAATGAGCAGTTCTTC
TRBV5-1	NA	TRBJ2-7	NA	CASSGPGLGDEQYF	TGCGCCAGCAGCGGCCCAGGCTTAGGCGACGAGCAGTACTTC
TRBV6-6	NA	TRBJ2-5	NA	CAAHTSGETQYF	TGTGCCGCCCACACTAGTGGGGAGACCCAGTACTTC
TRBV7-8	NA	TRBJ2-2	once	CASSLGASPSTGELFF	TGTGCCAGCAGCTTAGGAGCTAGCCCCTCCACCGGGGAGCTGTTTTTT
TRBV29-1	NA	TRBJ1-2	NA	CSVELGPNYGYTF	TGCAGCGTTGAGCTGGGGCCCAACTATGGCTACACCTTC
TRBV5-6	NA	TRBJ1-5	NA	CASSQWLLGRTSNQPQHF	TGTGCCAGCAGCCAATGGCTCTTGGGACGGACTAGCAATCAGCCCCAGCATTTT
TRBV30	TRBD1	TRBJ1-6	NA	CAWSVRGQGGDSPLHF	TGTGCCTGGAGTGTACGGGGACAGGGCGGCGATTCACCCCTCCACTTT
TRBV10-1	NA	TRBJ1-1	NA	CASSESPGLGNTEAFF	TGCGCCAGCAGTGAGTCACCCGGGCTGGGGAACACTGAAGCTTTCTTT
TRBV5-1	NA	TRBJ2-2	NA	CASRGAGNTGELFF	TGCGCCAGCAGGGGGGCCGGGAACACCGGGGAGCTGTTTTTT
TRBV5-6	NA	TRBJ1-4	NA	CASSFGVMDEKLFF	TGTGCCAGCAGCTTCGGGGTAATGGATGAAAAACTGTTTTTT
TRBV28	TRBD1	TRBJ2-5	NA	CASNSLGQGMETQYF	TGTGCCAGCAATTCCCTGGGACAGGGGATGGAGACCCAGTACTTC